This T cell receptor (beta chain) was sequenced during a study of cytotoxic CD8 clonotypes in ibrutinib-treated CLL. Study-wide context: After median roughly 70 months, roughly 14 stayed in remission, some 12 progressed; responses roughly 25 partial, 2 complete.

Only in-frame clones appear in the TCRdb table, and some are missing; sequencing was by immunoSEQ multiplex PCR. The table records 130,000 to 150,000 clones, over 60% of them present only once. The CDR3 extends over 15 amino acids. Germline CDR1 reads LNHDA; CDR2 reads SQIVND (reference sequence). V dropped 10 bases and J dropped 4; count of bases not matched to a gene: 12. The material sequenced was PBMCs, taken after 12 months of ibrutinib treatment. The chain combines TRBV19 with TRBJ2-3; TRBD1 agrees at 9 bases. The receptor was derived from a human donor with chronic lymphocytic leukemia. The CDR3: CATADRGGPSDTQYF. DNA for the CDR3: TGTGCCACCGCGGACAGGGGAGGGCCCTCAGATACGCAGTATTTT.